A selection of T cell receptor beta chains follows, all from one sample in a study of T cell repertoires in cytomegalovirus infection. TCRdb re-analysed the reads in MiXCR, keeping a single row per CDR3 protein. Of approximately 180,000 distinct CDR3 sequences in the sample, approximately 19% were seen once. Sequencing used PBMCs. The receptor source for this set is a human donor in good health (CMV status not recorded). Some clones in this sample may be carry-over from other donors' samples. Each CDR3 is given with its conserved first and last residue. D genes are given only for firm matches. Rows may omit the clone size; those that give it use once, few, many or a size class.

d_gene	v_gene	j_gene	abundance	CDR3nt	CDR3aa
TRBD2	TRBV6-4	TRBJ2-1	few	TGTGCCAGCAGTGACTCGACTAGCCATAACTACAATGAGCAGTTCTTC	CASSDSTSHNYNEQFF
NA	TRBV6-1	TRBJ2-7	few	TGTGCCAGTTACAGGGCGGCTACCTACGAGCAGTACTTC	CASYRAATYEQYF
NA	TRBV7-2	TRBJ1-2	many	TGTGCCAGCAGCTTACGGGCAGGGAGGATCTACACCTTC	CASSLRAGRIYTF
NA	TRBV5-1	TRBJ2-7	few	TGCGCCAGCAGCCCTGAGGGGATCGAGCAGTACTTC	CASSPEGIEQYF
NA	TRBV5-1	TRBJ2-1	NA	TGCGCCAGCAGCTCCGAACCCGGGACCTACAATGAGCAGTTCTTC	CASSSEPGTYNEQFF
TRBD1	TRBV7-9	TRBJ1-2	many	TGTGCCTCCCGGGACAGGGGGCCCTATGGCTACACCTTC	CASRDRGPYGYTF
NA	TRBV7-3	TRBJ1-1	NA	TGTGCCAGCAGCCCGTTCCCCGCGGACACTGAAGCTTTCTTT	CASSPFPADTEAFF
TRBD1	TRBV7-9	TRBJ1-5	many	TGTGCCAGCAGCCGCTTCACTGGACAGGGGTTCAATCAGCCCCAGCATTTT	CASSRFTGQGFNQPQHF
NA	TRBV7-6	TRBJ2-7	many	TGTGCCAGCAGCTTAGCCATCTCCTACGAGCAGTACTTC	CASSLAISYEQYF
NA	TRBV3-1	TRBJ2-3	NA	TGTGCCAGCAGCCAAGGGGGGCATACGCAGTATTTT	CASSQGGHTQYF
NA	TRBV7-2	TRBJ1-5	many	TGTGCCAGCAGCTTAACCGGAAGTCAGCCCCAGCATTTT	CASSLTGSQPQHF
NA	TRBV12-3/TRBV12-4	TRBJ1-1	NA	TGTGCCAGCAGTCCCCCAACCCGGAACACTGAAGCTTTCTTT	CASSPPTRNTEAFF
NA	TRBV7-2	TRBJ2-4	NA	TGTGCCAGCAGCTTAACCCTAGCCAAAAACATTCAGTACTTC	CASSLTLAKNIQYF
TRBD2	TRBV6-5	TRBJ2-1	NA	TGTGCCAGCTCTGGGGGTCGCGGGAGGGCAGGTGGTGAGCAGTTCTTC	CASSGGRGRAGGEQFF
NA	TRBV7-3	TRBJ2-3	few	TGTGCCAGCAGCTCGAACGGGGATACGCAGTATTTT	CASSSNGDTQYF
NA	TRBV6-5	TRBJ1-1	NA	TGTGCCAGCAGTTCCATTGTACAGGGCACTGAAGCTTTCTTT	CASSSIVQGTEAFF
NA	TRBV2	TRBJ2-3	NA	TGTGCCAGCAACGGTTTGGATACGCAGTATTTT	CASNGLDTQYF
NA	TRBV6-1	TRBJ1-5	few	TGTGCCAGCAGTGAAGGTGTTGGGCAGTCCAATCAGCCCCAGCATTTT	CASSEGVGQSNQPQHF
NA	TRBV28	TRBJ1-2	few	TGTGCCAGCAGTTTAAACGCCCCCGCTAACTATGGCTACACCTTC	CASSLNAPANYGYTF
NA	TRBV5-1	TRBJ1-2	NA	TGCGCCAGCAGCCTGGACGGAGCTAACTATGGCTACACCTTC	CASSLDGANYGYTF
NA	TRBV7-8	TRBJ2-3	many	TGTGCCAGCAGCCCCAGGGACTTCACAGATACGCAGTATTTT	CASSPRDFTDTQYF
TRBD2	TRBV6-5	TRBJ2-1	few	TGTGCCAGCAGTGAACCATTCGGGCGGGGGGGCCGGAATGAGCAGTTCTTC	CASSEPFGRGGRNEQFF
NA	TRBV6-2/TRBV6-3	TRBJ1-5	NA	TGTGCCAGCAGTATCTCTTGGGCGCCCCAGCATTTT	CASSISWAPQHF
NA	TRBV3-1	TRBJ1-4	NA	TGTGCCAGCAGCCAAGATTCGGTCACACTGTTTTTT	CASSQDSVTLFF
TRBD1	TRBV7-7	TRBJ2-7	many	TGTGCCAGCAGCCAGGGGGATCCGGGGGAGCAGTACTTC	CASSQGDPGEQYF
NA	TRBV7-9	TRBJ1-6	many	TGTGCCAGCAGGCCCCCCGGGGGTTCACCCCTCCACTTT	CASRPPGGSPLHF